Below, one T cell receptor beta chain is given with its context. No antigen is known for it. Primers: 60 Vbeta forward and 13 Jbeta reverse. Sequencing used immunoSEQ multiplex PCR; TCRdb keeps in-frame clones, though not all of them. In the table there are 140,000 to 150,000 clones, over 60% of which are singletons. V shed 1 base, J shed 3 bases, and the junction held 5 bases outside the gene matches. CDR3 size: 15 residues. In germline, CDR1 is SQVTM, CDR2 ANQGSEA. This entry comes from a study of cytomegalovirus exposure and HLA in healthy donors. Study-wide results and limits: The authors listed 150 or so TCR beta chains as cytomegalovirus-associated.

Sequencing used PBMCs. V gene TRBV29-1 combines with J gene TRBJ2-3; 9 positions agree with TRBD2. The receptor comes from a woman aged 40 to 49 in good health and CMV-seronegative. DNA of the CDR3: TGCAGCGTTGAAGGGTGGCGGGGGGGAACAGATACGCAGTATTTT. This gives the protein CSVEGWRGGTDTQYF.